A selection of T cell receptor beta chains follows, all from one sample in a study of Tregs in tolerant kidney transplant recipients. This table comes from immunoSEQ multiplex PCR, and its TCRdb copy is limited to in-frame clones, with some not included. The sample has about 55,000 clones, roughly nine tenths seen once; the top ten hold around 15%. Material: CD8+ T cells from blood (PBMCs), obtained 24 months after the transplant. These receptor sequences come from a human patient who received a combined kidney and bone marrow transplant. Some T cells could come from the graft donor. The CDR3 runs from the conserved cysteine through the conserved F or W. A D gene is named only where the DNA matches it firmly. Rows may omit the clone size; those that give it use once, few, many or a size class.

17 NA TRBJ1-2 TRBD1 TRBV27 TGTGCCAGCAGTTCTCTGGACTCGGACAGGGGAGCGGGGGGCTACACCTTC CASSSLDSDRGAGGYTF
16 NA TRBJ2-7 NA TRBV7-8 TGTGCCAGCAGCTTACGGACAGGGACTAACAGCTACGAGCAGTACTTC CASSLRTGTNSYEQYF
11 NA TRBJ2-1 NA TRBV11-3 TGTGCCAGCAGCCCCGGACTAGAGCAGTTCTTC CASSPGLEQFF
13 NA TRBJ1-2 NA TRBV27 TGTGCCAGCAGTTTAAACAGAAACTATGGCTACACCTTC CASSLNRNYGYTF
13 NA TRBJ2-2 NA TRBV6-4 TGTGCCAGCAGGGGGCCGGGTACCGGGGAGCTGTTTTTT CASRGPGTGELFF
16 NA TRBJ2-1 NA TRBV27 TGTGCCAGCAGTTTTTCCCTGGGGAGGAGTAGCTATGAGCAGTTCTTC CASSFSLGRSSYEQFF
15 NA TRBJ1-2 NA TRBV21-1 TGTGCCAGCAGCGGCAGGGGGCGTAGAGACTATGGCTACACCTTC CASSGRGRRDYGYTF
12 NA TRBJ2-1 NA TRBV13 TGTGCCAGCAGCTTAGGACGGAATGAGCAGTTCTTC CASSLGRNEQFF
16 NA TRBJ2-2 TRBD1 TRBV9 TGTGCCAGCAGCGTAGAACAGGGGGCGCGCACCGGGGAGCTGTTTTTT CASSVEQGARTGELFF
16 NA TRBJ2-7 TRBD2 TRBV6-6 TGTGCCAGCAGTTACTTGGGACTAGCCGCCTCGGGCGAGCAGTACTTC CASSYLGLAASGEQYF
18 NA TRBJ2-1 TRBD2 TRBV7-8 TGTGCCAGCAGCTATCCTAGCGGGAGCCACAGCTCCTACAATGAGCAGTTCTTC CASSYPSGSHSSYNEQFF
17 NA TRBJ2-3 TRBD2 TRBV28 TGTGCCAGCAGTTTAAGTTACGCGGGGGGGATAACAGATACGCAGTATTTT CASSLSYAGGITDTQYF
16 NA TRBJ2-3 TRBD2 TRBV10-3 TGTGCCATCAGTGAGCCCCTAGCGGGGGGCCCAGATACGCAGTATTTT CAISEPLAGGPDTQYF
15 NA TRBJ2-1 TRBD2 TRBV19 TGTGCCAGTAGTATAAGTAGCGGGGGCTACAATGAGCAGTTCTTC CASSISSGGYNEQFF
14 NA TRBJ2-1 TRBD2 TRBV29-1 TGCAGCCTAAGTTGGCTAGCGGGAGGAAATGAGCAGTTCTTC CSLSWLAGGNEQFF
13 once TRBJ2-1 TRBD2 TRBV10-2 TGCTCCGCCGTGGGGGGGGAAAACAATGAGCAGTTCTTC CSAVGGENNEQFF
14 NA TRBJ1-4 TRBD1 TRBV7-2 TGTGCCAGCAGCTTGAGAGGGGGCGGTGAAAAACTGTTTTTT CASSLRGGGEKLFF
14 NA TRBJ2-3 NA TRBV19 TGTGCCAGTAGTTGGGCAGGGGACACAGATACGCAGTATTTT CASSWAGDTDTQYF
17 NA TRBJ2-5 TRBD1 TRBV15 TGTGCCACCAAAGTTAGAGGACAGGGGGGATTTCAAGAGACCCAGTACTTC CATKVRGQGGFQETQYF
18 NA TRBJ2-1 TRBD2 TRBV12-5 TGTGCTAGTGGTTTGGATCCGGGACTAGCGGGAGGGGTCAATGAGCAGTTCTTC CASGLDPGLAGGVNEQFF
15 NA TRBJ2-5 NA TRBV29-1 TGCAGCGTTGAAGGTACAGCCTCGGCGCAAGAGACCCAGTACTTC CSVEGTASAQETQYF
18 NA TRBJ2-3 NA TRBV4-3 TGCGCCAGCAGCCAAGATGGGGGGTATACCCGGGGCACAGATACGCAGTATTTT CASSQDGGYTRGTDTQYF
16 NA TRBJ2-7 NA TRBV7-9 TGTGCCAGCAGCCCGGTGGACGGTGGACTATTCTACGAGCAGTACTTC CASSPVDGGLFYEQYF
17 NA TRBJ2-1 NA TRBV5-6 TGTGCCAGCAGCTTTCGTGGGAGCATCAGCTCCTACAATGAGCAGTTCTTC CASSFRGSISSYNEQFF
15 NA TRBJ1-2 NA TRBV4-3 TGCGCCAGCAGCCAAGAAGGGGAAGTCTCTTATGGCTACACCTTC CASSQEGEVSYGYTF
13 NA TRBJ2-5 NA TRBV29-1 TGCAGCGTTGAAGGAGGAGGGGAGGAGACCCAGTACTTC CSVEGGGEETQYF
12 NA TRBJ2-2 NA TRBV9 TGTGCCAGCAGCGTAGGACAGGGGGAGCTGTTTTTT CASSVGQGELFF
15 NA TRBJ2-1 TRBD2 TRBV5-6 TGTGCCAGCAGCTTGGGTAGCGGGGGAGACAATGAGCAGTTCTTC CASSLGSGGDNEQFF
20 NA TRBJ2-6 NA TRBV9 TGTGCCAGCAGCTTTGGTAGGGGTTGGGAAGGGGGTGGTGGGGCCAACGTCCTGACTTTC CASSFGRGWEGGGGANVLTF
13 NA TRBJ1-1 NA TRBV19 TGTGCCAGTAGTATTGGGGGGGCCACTGAAGCTTTCTTT CASSIGGATEAFF
13 NA TRBJ2-7 TRBD1 TRBV11-3 TGTGCCAGCAGCTTAGATCCCTGGGACAGTGTGTACTTC CASSLDPWDSVYF
13 NA TRBJ2-7 NA TRBV5-5 TGTGCCAGCAGCTTGGCAGGATCCTACGAGCAGTACTTC CASSLAGSYEQYF
13 NA TRBJ1-5 NA TRBV27 TGTGCCAGCAGCTCACACGGCAATCAGCCCCAGCATTTT CASSSHGNQPQHF
18 NA TRBJ2-7 TRBD2 TRBV7-6 TGTGCCAGCAGCTCCGACCCGTCTAGCGGGAGGACACCCTACGAGCAGTACTTC CASSSDPSSGRTPYEQYF
14 once TRBJ2-1 TRBD2 TRBV30 TGTGCCTGGACGATGGGACTAGCGGGAAATGAGCAGTTCTTC CAWTMGLAGNEQFF
17 NA TRBJ1-1 TRBD1 TRBV10-1 TGCGCCAGCAGTGGGGGCAGGGGGCAGGAAATGAACACTGAAGCTTTCTTT CASSGGRGQEMNTEAFF
14 once TRBJ1-2 NA TRBV6-5 TGTGCCAGCAGTTACTCGGAGGGAATAAGTGGCTACACCTTC CASSYSEGISGYTF
18 NA TRBJ2-1 TRBD2 TRBV7-9 TGTGCCAGCAGCTTAGTATTCCGGACTAGCGGGAGTGGCAATGAGCAGTTCTTC CASSLVFRTSGSGNEQFF
13 once TRBJ2-3 NA TRBV9 TGTGCCAGCAGGGGACAAGCCACAGATACGCAGTATTTT CASRGQATDTQYF
15 NA TRBJ2-7 TRBD2 TRBV4-2 TGTGCCAGCAGCCAGACTAGCGGGGGGGCGGTCGAGCAGTACTTC CASSQTSGGAVEQYF
14 once TRBJ2-2 NA TRBV5-6 TGTGCCAGCAGCTTGGGTCGGGGCACCGGGGAGCTGTTTTTT CASSLGRGTGELFF
15 NA TRBJ2-3 TRBD2 TRBV7-2 TGTGCCAGCAGCCGAACTAGCGGGAGAGCAGATACGCAGTATTTT CASSRTSGRADTQYF
20 once TRBJ2-3 TRBD2 TRBV4-1 TGCGCCAGCAGCCAAGGGGGGAGTACTAGCGGGCTCTCCCCAGCGGATACGCAGTATTTT CASSQGGSTSGLSPADTQYF
16 NA TRBJ2-4 TRBD2 TRBV7-8 TGTGCCAGCAGCTTAGCAGCGGGAGGGCCCAAAGACATTCAGTACTTC CASSLAAGGPKDIQYF
15 NA TRBJ2-6 NA TRBV19 TGTGCCAGTAACCTAGGGGCCTCTGGGGCCAACGTCCTGACTTTC CASNLGASGANVLTF
16 NA TRBJ2-3 NA TRBV5-8 TGTGCCAGCCTTCCTTTGACTAAACCAGGCGCAGATACGCAGTATTTT CASLPLTKPGADTQYF
14 once TRBJ2-5 NA TRBV28 TGTGCCAGCAGTTTTTTGGGGCAGGGAGGAAGCGGTAACTTC CASSFLGQGGSGNF
14 NA TRBJ2-1 TRBD1 TRBV6-5 TGTGCCAGCAGTCCGGGACAGGGGGGGAATGAGCAGTTCTTC CASSPGQGGNEQFF